This is a list of T cell receptor beta chains from one sample in a study of blood T cells in healthy people across ages. TCRdb re-derived calls from the 5' RACE reads in MiXCR, one entry per CDR3 protein. The profile covers some 320,000 distinct CDR3 sequences, with around 30% appearing a single time and approximately 30% taken by the ten largest. Sequences were obtained from blood. These receptors were obtained from a woman aged 70 to 79 in good health. Both conserved end residues are part of each CDR3. D genes are given only for firm matches. Size values are once, few and many counts, or a class for expanded clones, and some rows have none.

j_call | clone_size | d_call | v_call | cdr3_length | cdr3_aa | cdr3_nt
TRBJ2-3 | few | TRBD2 | TRBV3-1 | 17 | CASSRYASSGTTDTQYF | TGTGCCAGCAGCCGATATGCCTCTAGCGGTACCACAGATACGCAGTATTTT
TRBJ2-7 | - | - | TRBV7-2 | 14 | CASSDRIPPYEQYF | TGTGCCAGCAGCGACCGCATTCCCCCCTACGAGCAGTACTTC
TRBJ2-5 | few | TRBD1 | TRBV12-3/TRBV12-4 | 15 | CASSPQDRDGETQYF | TGTGCCAGCAGTCCTCAAGACAGGGACGGGGAGACCCAGTACTTC
TRBJ1-5 | - | TRBD1 | TRBV16 | 16 | CASSQSRQGAGQPQHF | TGTGCCAGCAGCCAATCGAGGCAGGGGGCAGGTCAGCCCCAGCATTTT
TRBJ2-3 | few | TRBD2 | TRBV12-3/TRBV12-4 | 15 | CASSPSSGRTDTQYF | TGTGCCAGCAGTCCATCTAGCGGCCGGACAGATACGCAGTATTTT
TRBJ2-2 | few | - | TRBV4-2 | 14 | CASSQARNTGELFF | TGTGCCAGCAGCCAAGCCAGAAACACCGGGGAGCTGTTTTTT
TRBJ2-7 | few | - | TRBV28 | 12 | CASSLPYYEQYF | TGTGCCAGCAGTTTACCCTACTACGAGCAGTACTTC
TRBJ2-1 | few | - | TRBV29-1 | 14 | CSVDGSATYNEQFF | TGCAGCGTTGACGGGAGTGCCACCTACAATGAGCAGTTCTTC
TRBJ2-1 | - | - | TRBV5-1 | 15 | CASSLEDRIYNEQFF | TGCGCCAGCAGCTTGGAGGACAGAATATACAATGAGCAGTTCTTC
TRBJ1-4 | many | - | TRBV27 | 17 | CASRREAKEATNEKLFF | TGTGCCAGCAGGAGGGAGGCCAAGGAAGCAACTAATGAAAAACTGTTTTTT
TRBJ2-7 | - | - | TRBV29-1 | 13 | CSVDTGQSYEQYF | TGCAGCGTCGACACAGGGCAAAGCTACGAGCAGTACTTC
TRBJ2-2 | - | TRBD2 | TRBV7-6 | 16 | CASSLRTSANTGELFF | TGTGCCAGCAGCTTACGGACTAGCGCCAACACCGGGGAGCTGTTTTTT
TRBJ1-2 | - | - | TRBV25-1 | 15 | CASSDGQKGDYGYTF | TGTGCCAGCAGTGACGGACAGAAGGGCGACTATGGCTACACCTTC
TRBJ2-5 | - | - | TRBV20-1 | 12 | CSAPLSSETQYF | TGCAGTGCTCCCTTGAGTAGCGAGACCCAGTACTTC
TRBJ1-2 | - | - | TRBV7-2 | 14 | CAIRGDRFLYGYTF | TGTGCCATCCGGGGTGACAGGTTCCTGTATGGCTACACCTTC
TRBJ2-7 | - | - | TRBV18 | 14 | CASSPAAARYEQYF | TGTGCCAGCTCACCGGCTGCCGCCCGCTACGAGCAGTACTTC
TRBJ1-1 | - | - | TRBV4-1 | 14 | CASSQGEGGTEAFF | TGCGCCAGCAGCCAAGGGGAAGGGGGCACTGAAGCTTTCTTT
TRBJ2-1 | - | TRBD2 | TRBV12-3/TRBV12-4 | 18 | CAIKGLAGDAFSYNEQFF | TGTGCCATCAAGGGACTAGCGGGGGACGCGTTCTCCTACAATGAGCAGTTCTTC
TRBJ1-5 | - | - | TRBV29-1 | 13 | CSVGTRKYQPQHF | TGCAGCGTCGGGACAAGGAAGTATCAGCCCCAGCATTTT
TRBJ2-7 | - | - | TRBV4-2 | 16 | CASSQDLAGSSYEQYF | TGTGCCAGCAGCCAAGATTTAGCCGGTAGCTCCTACGAGCAGTACTTC
TRBJ2-7 | many | - | TRBV27 | 14 | CASSPGGSGYEQYF | TGTGCCAGCAGTCCAGGGGGTAGCGGCTACGAGCAGTACTTC
TRBJ2-3 | - | - | TRBV7-9 | 13 | CASSSDRGPKQYF | TGTGCCAGCAGCTCCGACCGGGGCCCTAAGCAGTATTTT
TRBJ2-7 | once | TRBD1 | TRBV20-1 | 14 | CSARDPGGTYEQYF | TGCAGTGCTAGAGATCCAGGGGGAACCTACGAGCAGTACTTC
TRBJ2-3 | few | TRBD2 | TRBV6-1 | 15 | CASSGGLDSRDTQYF | TGTGCCAGCAGTGGCGGACTAGACAGTAGAGATACGCAGTATTTT
TRBJ1-4 | many | - | TRBV15 | 13 | CATQAQFNEKLFF | TGTGCCACCCAGGCACAGTTTAATGAAAAACTGTTTTTT
TRBJ2-7 | - | TRBD1 | TRBV28 | 14 | CASSGQGATYEQYF | TGTGCCAGCAGTGGACAGGGGGCAACCTACGAGCAGTACTTC
TRBJ2-1 | - | TRBD2 | TRBV24-1 | 14 | CATGTGGTYNEQFF | TGTGCCACCGGGACGGGAGGAACCTACAATGAGCAGTTCTTC
TRBJ1-1 | - | - | TRBV4-2 | 15 | CASSQGPGVNTEAFF | TGTGCCAGCAGCCAAGGACCTGGTGTGAACACTGAAGCTTTCTTT
TRBJ2-1 | many | TRBD2 | TRBV7-3 | 13 | CASSFGGGNEQFF | TGTGCCAGCAGCTTCGGCGGGGGCAATGAGCAGTTCTTC
TRBJ2-7 | few | TRBD2 | TRBV12-3/TRBV12-4 | 16 | CASSLGLAGNSYEQYF | TGTGCCAGCAGTCTCGGACTAGCGGGTAACTCCTACGAGCAGTACTTC
TRBJ2-3 | - | - | TRBV20-1 | 12 | CSATLSIDTQYF | TGCAGTGCTACCCTAAGCATAGATACGCAGTATTTT
TRBJ2-5 | - | TRBD1 | TRBV29-1 | 15 | CSVEPRDRGLEAQYF | TGCAGCGTTGAACCGCGGGACAGGGGATTGGAGGCCCAGTACTTC
TRBJ1-4 | few | TRBD1 | TRBV7-9 | 16 | CASSPRTGGTNEKLFF | TGTGCCAGCAGCCCAAGGACAGGAGGGACTAATGAAAAACTGTTTTTT
TRBJ2-7 | - | - | TRBV28 | 11 | CASSITTRQYF | TGTGCCAGCAGTATCACTACGAGGCAGTACTTC
TRBJ2-1 | many | - | TRBV4-1 | 16 | CASSPPGRSSYNEQFF | TGCGCCAGCAGCCCCCCCGGTAGAAGCTCCTACAATGAGCAGTTCTTC
TRBJ2-7 | - | TRBD1 | TRBV3-1 | 14 | CASTGPGGFYEQYF | TGTGCCAGCACCGGGCCAGGGGGCTTCTACGAGCAGTACTTC
TRBJ1-5 | few | - | TRBV20-1 | 12 | CSASRGDQPQHF | TGCAGTGCTAGTCGGGGGGACCAGCCCCAGCATTTT
TRBJ1-1 | - | TRBD1 | TRBV18 | 17 | CASSPSTGRLGTDEAFF | TGTGCCAGCTCACCTTCGACAGGGCGATTGGGTACTGATGAAGCTTTCTTT
TRBJ2-5 | - | TRBD1 | TRBV7-8 | 14 | CASSITGGRETQYF | TGTGCCAGCAGCATTACAGGGGGCAGGGAGACCCAGTACTTC
TRBJ1-1 | - | TRBD1 | TRBV28 | 14 | CASRPGTALGKAFF | TGTGCCAGCAGACCAGGGACAGCTCTGGGGAAAGCTTTCTTT
TRBJ2-1 | - | TRBD2 | TRBV5-6 | 16 | CASSLRLAGAPNEQFF | TGTGCCAGCAGCTTGAGGCTAGCGGGAGCTCCTAATGAGCAGTTCTTC
TRBJ2-3 | - | - | TRBV4-3 | 16 | CASSQVRPSITDTQYF | TGCGCCAGCAGCCAAGTGAGACCGAGTATCACAGATACGCAGTATTTT
TRBJ1-3 | few | TRBD1 | TRBV6-1 | 15 | CASTSGGQIRNTIYF | TGTGCCAGCACTTCTGGGGGACAGATCAGAAACACCATATATTTT
TRBJ2-5 | few | - | TRBV7-9 | 14 | CASSYAGGQETQYF | TGTGCCAGCAGCTATGCAGGAGGCCAAGAGACCCAGTACTTC
TRBJ1-2 | - | - | TRBV28 | 15 | CASGAAGTIAYGHTF | TGTGCCAGCGGGGCAGCGGGGACAATAGCCTATGGCCACACCTTC
TRBJ2-7 | - | - | TRBV20-1 | 13 | CSASLGLSAEQYF | TGCAGTGCTAGTCTTGGGCTCTCTGCAGAGCAGTACTTC
TRBJ2-7 | many | - | TRBV29-1 | 11 | CSVASDYEQYF | TGCAGCGTTGCCTCCGACTACGAGCAGTACTTC
TRBJ2-1 | many | - | TRBV20-1 | 14 | CSATRDRGINEQFF | TGCAGTGCTACCAGGGACCGGGGGATCAATGAGCAGTTCTTC
TRBJ2-1 | - | TRBD2 | TRBV12-3/TRBV12-4 | 16 | CASSPSAGGGGNEQFF | TGTGCCAGCAGTCCCTCGGCGGGAGGGGGCGGCAATGAGCAGTTCTTC
TRBJ2-7 | many | - | TRBV28 | 15 | CASTGEEGRLSEQYF | TGTGCCAGCACGGGAGAGGAGGGGCGTTTGTCCGAGCAGTACTTC
TRBJ1-1 | many | TRBD1 | TRBV20-1 | 14 | CSAARQGMNTEAFF | TGCAGTGCTGCGCGACAGGGCATGAACACTGAAGCTTTCTTT
TRBJ2-5 | - | TRBD2 | TRBV27 | 13 | CARLGLAEETQYF | TGTGCCAGATTAGGACTAGCGGAAGAGACCCAGTACTTC
TRBJ2-3 | - | - | TRBV6-2/TRBV6-3 | 14 | CASSYIGNTDTQYF | TGTGCCAGCAGTTACATCGGGAATACAGATACGCAGTATTTT
TRBJ2-7 | - | - | TRBV15 | 15 | CATSRDLAGSYEQYF | TGTGCCACCAGCAGAGATCTCGCGGGAAGCTACGAGCAGTACTTC
TRBJ1-5 | few | - | TRBV5-1 | 15 | CASSLEGGTRQPQHF | TGCGCCAGCAGCTTGGAAGGGGGTACTAGGCAGCCCCAGCATTTT